This T cell receptor beta chain was sequenced during a study of CD8+CD57+ T cells in acquired aplastic anemia. The CDR3 runs to 12 residues. Germline V gene sequence: CDR1 SGHVT, CDR2 SQSDAQ. Trimming cost V 2 bases and J 5 bases, with 6 bases left between them. Patients chosen for sequencing had shown CD8+CD57+ cell expansion by flow cytometry. The template for TCR beta VDJ and CDR3 sequence profiling was genomic DNA. A single record per CDR3 protein comes from TCRdb applying MiXCR to the reads. The sample lists approximately 190,000 distinct CDR3 sequences; 48% were seen once. The chain recombines TRBV7-4 with TRBJ2-5; D not certain. The sample was sorted CD4+, CD8+, or CD8+CD57+ T cells (not recorded which) from PBMCs. The source of this sequence is a human donor with aplastic anemia. As DNA, the CDR3 is TGTGCCAGCAGCTTATATCCGGAGACCCAGTACTTC. Protein: CASSLYPETQYF.